This T cell receptor beta chain derives from a study of identical twins. Study outcomes and limitations: Within beta out-of-frame sequences, the excess sharing observed between twins was weaker.

The germline CDR1 and CDR2 sequences are MNHEY and SVGAGI. CDR3 length: 13 amino acids. Trimming stripped 2 bases from V and 6 bases from J, with 9 bases between. TCRdb independently ran MiXCR on the 5' RACE reads; one entry per CDR3 protein. The sample includes 690,000 or so distinct CDR3 sequences, 8.5% to 9.5% of them seen just once. Everyone who donated was a healthy Caucasian. In its sample, this clonotype was seen many times. The antigen is undetermined. The sample was also reused in another study, on yellow fever vaccine responses in identical twins.

V is TRBV6-5 and J is TRBJ2-3, with a possible D match to TRBD1 (6 bases). The sequenced sample consisted of PBMCs. The receptor was isolated from a woman in her late teens or twenties in good health. CDR3 bases: TGTGCCAGCAGTTACCGTAGGGGGGATACGCAGTATTTT. It translates to CASSYRRGDTQYF.